This T cell receptor (beta chain) was captured in a study of blood T cell repertoires in COVID-19. Study-wide context: From T cells, B-cell-depleted T cells, or PBMCs came the material, which was cDNA or gDNA.

The protocol was immunoSEQ multiplex PCR, while the TCRdb copy is restricted to in-frame clones and leaves out a portion. The table shows about 150,000 clones, with roughly 80% occurring only once. This CDR3 region has 13 residues. In germline, CDR1 is LNHDA, CDR2 SQIVND (reference sequence). V lost 8 bases to trimming and J lost 6 bases, with 14 bases between them. Concerning this clone itself: Other DNA sequences from this sample encode an identical CDR3 as well.

The sample consisted of peripheral blood. V is TRBV19 and J is TRBJ1-5, with D perhaps TRBD1 (5 bases). The sequence derives from a man between 60 and 75 years old who had recovered from COVID-19. CDR3 region: CASSGGVVQPQHF. The CDR3 nucleotides read TGTGCCAGTTCGGGGGGGGTGGTTCAGCCCCAGCATTTT.